This TCR beta chain was obtained from a study of shared clonotypes between healthy human individuals. Whole-study findings and limits: An anticipated effect of sequencing depth on clonotype sharing among donors was recognized. Around 4.7% was the fraction of naive CD4 clonotypes found shared across a few donors.

Looked up from germline, CDR1 is SGHNT and CDR2 is YYREEE (reference sequence). This CDR3 contains 14 residues. Trimming took 5 bases from V and 1 from J, leaving 11 bases between them. Sorted-subset replicate PCR reactions contained approximately 190 ng DNA, corresponding to approximately 30,000 T cell genomes. Only in-frame clones appear in the TCRdb table, and some are missing; sequencing was by immunoSEQ multiplex PCR. There are over a million clones in the sample; about four fifths occur only once, and 0.5% to 0.65% lies in the top ten. Points on this clone: Its antigen is not known.

The sequenced material came from memory CD4+ T cells from PBMCs. Subset defined: CD45RA-negative fraction. The clonotype was recovered from a man younger than 30 in good health. Some clones in this sample may be carry-over from other donors' samples. The V call is TRBV5-4, the J call TRBJ2-3; D gene ambiguous. CDR3 nucleotides: TGTGCCAGCAGTTCGAGGATCGGCACAGATACGCAGTATTTT. Amino acid sequence: CASSSRIGTDTQYF.